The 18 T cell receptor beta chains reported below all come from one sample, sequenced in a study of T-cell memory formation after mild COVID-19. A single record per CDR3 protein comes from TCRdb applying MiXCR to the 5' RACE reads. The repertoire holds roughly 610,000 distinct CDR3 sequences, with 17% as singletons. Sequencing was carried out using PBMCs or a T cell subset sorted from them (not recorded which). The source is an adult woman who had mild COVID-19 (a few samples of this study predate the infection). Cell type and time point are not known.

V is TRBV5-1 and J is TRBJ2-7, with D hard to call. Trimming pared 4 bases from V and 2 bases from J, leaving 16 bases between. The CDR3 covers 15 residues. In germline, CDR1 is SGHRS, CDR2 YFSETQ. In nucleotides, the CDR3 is TGCGCCAGCAGCCAGTCTTCTGCAGGACCCTACGAGCAGTACTTC. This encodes CASSQSSAGPYEQYF.

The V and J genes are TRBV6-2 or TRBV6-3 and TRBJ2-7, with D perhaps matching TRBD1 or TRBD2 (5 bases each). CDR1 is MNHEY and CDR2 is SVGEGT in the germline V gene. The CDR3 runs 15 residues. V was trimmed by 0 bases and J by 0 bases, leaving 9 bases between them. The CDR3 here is CASSYSGESSYEQYF. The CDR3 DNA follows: TGTGCCAGCAGTTACTCGGGGGAAAGCTCCTACGAGCAGTACTTC.

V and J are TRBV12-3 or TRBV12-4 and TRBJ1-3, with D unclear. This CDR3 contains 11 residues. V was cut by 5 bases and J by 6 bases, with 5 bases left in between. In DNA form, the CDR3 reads TGTGCCAGCAGTACACAAAACACCATATATTTT. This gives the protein CASSTQNTIYF.

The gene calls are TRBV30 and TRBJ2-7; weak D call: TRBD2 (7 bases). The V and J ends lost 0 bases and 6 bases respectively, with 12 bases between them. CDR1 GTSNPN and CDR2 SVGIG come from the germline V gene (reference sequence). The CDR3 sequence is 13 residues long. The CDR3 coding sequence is TGTGCCTGGAGTGTAATCGGGGGGCGCGAGCAGTACTTC. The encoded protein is CAWSVIGGREQYF.

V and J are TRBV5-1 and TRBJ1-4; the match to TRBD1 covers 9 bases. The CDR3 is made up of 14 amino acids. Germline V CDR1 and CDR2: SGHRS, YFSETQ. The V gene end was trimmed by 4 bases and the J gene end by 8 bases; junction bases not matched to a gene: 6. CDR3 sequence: CASSPQGAREKLFF. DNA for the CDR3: TGCGCCAGCAGCCCACAGGGGGCGAGGGAAAAACTGTTTTTT. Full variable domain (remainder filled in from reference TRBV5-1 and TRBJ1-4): KAGVTQTPRYLIKTRGQQVTLSCSPISGHRSVSWYQQTPGQGLQFLFEYFSETQRNKGNFPGRFSGRQFSNSRSEMNVSTLELGDSALYLCASSPQGAREKLFFGSGTQLSVL.

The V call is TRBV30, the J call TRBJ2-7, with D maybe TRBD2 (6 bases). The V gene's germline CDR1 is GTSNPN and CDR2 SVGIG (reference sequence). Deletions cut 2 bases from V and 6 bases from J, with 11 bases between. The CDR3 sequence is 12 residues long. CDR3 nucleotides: TGTGCCTGGAGTTTGGACTATTCCGAGCAGTACTTC. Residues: CAWSLDYSEQYF.

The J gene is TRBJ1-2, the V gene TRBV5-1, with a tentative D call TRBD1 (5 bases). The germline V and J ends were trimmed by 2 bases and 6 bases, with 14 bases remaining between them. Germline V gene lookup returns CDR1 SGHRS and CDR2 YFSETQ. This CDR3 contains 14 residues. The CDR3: CASSFRQGGDGYTF. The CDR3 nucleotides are TGCGCCAGCAGCTTCCGGCAGGGAGGCGATGGCTACACCTTC.

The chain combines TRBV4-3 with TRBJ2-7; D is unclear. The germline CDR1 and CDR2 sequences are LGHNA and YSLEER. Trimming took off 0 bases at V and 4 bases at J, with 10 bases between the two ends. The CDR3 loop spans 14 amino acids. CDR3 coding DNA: TGCGCCAGCAGCCAAGATCCTAGTCCGTACGAGCAGTACTTC. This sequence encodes CASSQDPSPYEQYF.

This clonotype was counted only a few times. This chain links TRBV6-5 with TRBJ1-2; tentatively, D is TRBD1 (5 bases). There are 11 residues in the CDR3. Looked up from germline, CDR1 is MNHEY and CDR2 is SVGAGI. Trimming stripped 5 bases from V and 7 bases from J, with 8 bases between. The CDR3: CASSQGFGYTF. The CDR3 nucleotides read TGTGCCAGCAGTCAGGGATTTGGCTACACCTTC.

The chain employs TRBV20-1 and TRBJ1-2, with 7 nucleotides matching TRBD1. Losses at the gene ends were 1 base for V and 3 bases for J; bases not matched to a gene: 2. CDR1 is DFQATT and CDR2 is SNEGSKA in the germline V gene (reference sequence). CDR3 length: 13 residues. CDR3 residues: CSARAQGDYGYTF. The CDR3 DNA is TGCAGTGCTAGAGCTCAGGGGGACTATGGCTACACCTTC.

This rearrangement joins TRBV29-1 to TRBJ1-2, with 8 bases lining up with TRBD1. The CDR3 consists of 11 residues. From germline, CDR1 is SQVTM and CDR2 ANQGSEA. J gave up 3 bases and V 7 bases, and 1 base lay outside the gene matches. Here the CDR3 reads CSGGQDYGYTF. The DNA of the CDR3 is TGCAGCGGGGGACAGGACTATGGCTACACCTTC.

DNA for the CDR3: TGTGCCAGCAGCCAATTCTTCCCTATACTACCTGAATACTCTGGAAACACCATATATTTT. It codes for CASSQFFPILPEYSGNTIYF. The chain joins TRBV16 to TRBJ1-3; D not resolved. The CDR3 runs to 20 residues. Germline-derived CDR1 and CDR2 are KGHSY and FQNENV. V lost 1 base to trimming and J lost 0 bases, with 22 bases between them.

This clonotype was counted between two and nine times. The CDR3 loop is CSARASSPRLAGHYEQYF. CDR3 bases: TGCAGTGCTAGAGCTTCGAGTCCCCGGCTAGCGGGACACTACGAGCAGTACTTC. The rearrangement links TRBV20-1 to TRBJ2-7, with 9 bases matching TRBD2. The CDR3 spans 18 residues. The J segment lost 3 bases and the V segment lost 1 base, leaving 16 bases of the junction unmatched. Per the germline V gene, CDR1 is DFQATT and CDR2 is SNEGSKA (reference sequence).

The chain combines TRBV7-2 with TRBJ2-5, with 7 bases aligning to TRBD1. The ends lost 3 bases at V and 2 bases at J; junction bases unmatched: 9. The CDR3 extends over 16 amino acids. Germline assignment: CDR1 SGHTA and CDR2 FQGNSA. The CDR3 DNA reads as TGTGCCAGCAGCTTCCGACCCGGGACAGAACAAGAGACCCAGTACTTC. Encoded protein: CASSFRPGTEQETQYF.

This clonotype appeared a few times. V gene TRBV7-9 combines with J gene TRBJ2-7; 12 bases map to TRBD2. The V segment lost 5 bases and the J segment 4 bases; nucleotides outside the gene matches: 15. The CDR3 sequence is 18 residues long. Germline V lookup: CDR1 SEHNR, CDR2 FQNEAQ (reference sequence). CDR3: CASSGGFIGLAGRYEQYF. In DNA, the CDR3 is TGTGCCAGCAGCGGGGGGTTTATCGGACTAGCGGGAAGATACGAGCAGTACTTC.

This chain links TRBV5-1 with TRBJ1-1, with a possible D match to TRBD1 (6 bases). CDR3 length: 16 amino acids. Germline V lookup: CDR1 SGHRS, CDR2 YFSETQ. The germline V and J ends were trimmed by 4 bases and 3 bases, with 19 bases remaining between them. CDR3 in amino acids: CASSQQGAPLDTEAFF. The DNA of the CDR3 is TGCGCCAGCAGCCAACAGGGTGCCCCTCTGGACACTGAAGCTTTCTTT.

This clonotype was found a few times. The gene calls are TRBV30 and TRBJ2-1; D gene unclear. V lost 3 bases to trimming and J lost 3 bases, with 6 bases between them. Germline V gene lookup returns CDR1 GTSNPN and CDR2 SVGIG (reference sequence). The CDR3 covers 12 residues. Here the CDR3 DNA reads TGTGCCTGGAGCTGGGACTACAATGAGCAGTTCTTC. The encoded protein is CAWSWDYNEQFF.

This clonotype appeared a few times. CDR3 nucleotides: TGTGCCAGCAGCGTAGCCCACGGGGCAGGGGGCGACGAGCAGTACTTC. Translated: CASSVAHGAGGDEQYF. J is TRBJ2-7 and V is TRBV9; 8 bases are a match to TRBD1. CDR1 and CDR2 (germline): SGDLS, YYNGEE. The CDR3 covers 16 residues. Germline trimming cut 0 bases from V and 5 bases from J; bases unmatched to any gene: 10.